Described below is a single TCR beta chain sequence and its context. Antigen specificity is unknown. CDR3 length: 12 residues. V was clipped by 5 bases and J by 7 bases, with 12 bases between them. CDR1 is SEHNR, CDR2 FQNEAQ, per germline (reference sequence). The data derive from a study of T cell responses to AZD1222 COVID-19 vaccine. Study results and limitations: Baseline serostatus was positive in only 5 to 7 AZD1222 recipients. The peak T cell response came first, and repertoires were sampled only after it. A mostly white British donor set with more females was recruited, and clonal diversity was possibly underestimated.

Assay: immunoSEQ multiplex PCR; the TCRdb copy retains only in-frame clones and omits some. The data show fewer than 150,000 clones, 80% to 90% seen once. Pooling covered second doses at about 4 or about 12 weeks. The receptor's source is an adult who received the AZD1222 COVID-19 vaccine. This sequence joins TRBV7-9 and TRBJ2-7; D is unclear. Sequences were derived from peripheral blood, sampled 28 days after the second AZD1222 dose. CDR3 sequence: CASSLGRKEQYF. The CDR3 DNA sequence: TGTGCCAGCAGCCTGGGCCGAAAGGAGCAGTACTTC. Full variable domain (rest looked up from reference TRBV7-9 and TRBJ2-7): DTGVSQNPRHKITKRGQNVTFRCDPISEHNRLYWYRQTLGQGPEFLTYFQNEAQLEKSRLLSDRFSAERPKGSFSTLEIQRTEQGDSAMYLCASSLGRKEQYFGPGTRLTVT.